This T cell receptor (beta chain) was recorded in a study of cytomegalovirus exposure and HLA in healthy donors (TCRdb year 2017). With regard to the full study: According to an earlier analysis of around 600 of the donors, about 179 million T cells yielded over 90 million unique TCR beta sequences and about 300 Gb of sequence data. About 310 gigabases of sequencing data and tens of millions of unique TCR sequences were included in an early release covering about 700 HLA-typed donors. Of the 398 genotyped donors, about 80% fell in the genetic ancestry cluster associated with self-reported Caucasian donors. The study aimed to test whether cataloging public T cell receptors could reveal signatures of past pathogen exposure. The study profiled the T cell repertoires of some 610 subjects by immunosequencing and related them to cytomegalovirus serostatus. Besides the first cohort of roughly 640 subjects, a separate validation cohort made up of 90 to 150 different subjects was used. To predict cytomegalovirus infection status, the study combined high-throughput TCR immunosequencing, statistical association of individual TCRs with disease status, and machine learning. To study patterns of TCR occurrence, a later analysis re-analyzed previously published TCR beta repertoires from 650 to 750 donors and added high-resolution HLA genotyping. The later analysis used no new phenotypic data to find candidate immune exposures, relying instead on TCR beta sequences and their occurrence across donors. An earlier analysis of 587 of the donors used high-throughput TCR beta sequencing to judge whether each TCR beta V gene segment behaved as functional or pseudogenic. Alongside the repertoire data, information on donor age, sex, ethnicity and CMV serostatus was compiled. A later genetic analysis used genome-wide SNP genotypes for about 60% of the 666 donors, treating that subset as a discovery cohort. All discovery cohort repertoires had been generated on a single sequencing platform. Both class I and class II loci were covered by HLA typing, at four-digit resolution. The number of donors typed differed by locus, with about 629-630 for A, B, C, DRB1 and DQB1, more than 500 for DQA1, some 570 for DPA1, and over 400 for DPB1. Because of strong linkage in the cohort, four or five DR-DQ haplotypes were treated as single units for association and clustering. On average, approximately 250,000 unique TCR beta nucleotide sequences were sequenced per donor among roughly 430 genotyped donors of the cohort, with roughly 18% of those sequences being non-productive. Findings and caveats that apply to the study as a whole: A later genetic analysis associated a missense DCLRE1C variant with V-gene and J-gene trimming of TCR beta chains, and an independent cohort replicated the association. Across donors, most TCR sequences were observed very rarely, whereas some public TCRs were present in many individuals. Because HLA typing was unavailable for some donors at each locus, only the typed subset was used in association tests. In a later analysis, most CMV-associated TCR beta chains were found to appear HLA-restricted, with HLA associations seemingly driven largely by CMV exposure. A further reported finding was that TCR beta sequences accurately predicted the HLA-A and HLA-B alleles for most subjects in the first cohort. A cluster of highly shared sequence variants was judged likely to be a technical artifact of the sequencing pipeline. The study gave a list of some 150 TCR beta chains associated with cytomegalovirus. The authors suggested that the approach could potentially be generalized to other disease states and immunological phenotypes. The classifier was reported to diagnose cytomegalovirus status with high specificity and sensitivity in both the original and validation cohorts. The cohort was sequenced for TCR beta chains only, and without alpha or paired-chain data the features that could be detected were limited. In a later analysis, several top co-occurrence clusters were reported to appear linked to parvovirus B19, influenza, CMV and Epstein-Barr virus. At a false discovery rate of 0.05, a later analysis linked some 17,000 TCR beta sequences to specific HLA alleles. Broadly in line with IMGT annotations, most TCR beta V segments showed up in productive rearrangements about 90% or about 30% of the time in an earlier analysis of approximately 600 of the donors. The earlier analysis of 450 to 700 of the donors excluded some 15 rarely observed V segments, including chromosome 9 orphons, because counts were too low. A later analysis found that TCR association rates varied across HLA loci, with DRB1 alleles showing the most associated TCRs and HLA-C alleles the fewest. Correlated functional status among segregating V segments might be attributable to linkage disequilibrium, but an unknown experimental factor could not be ruled out. The presence/absence analyses assumed that sequencing depth was roughly uniform across donors, and that assumption may not be true. Three of the identified cytomegalovirus-associated TCR beta chains were confirmed in vitro to be specific for cytomegalovirus antigens. According to a later genetic analysis, donors in an Asian-associated ancestry cluster had fewer N-insertions in productive TCRs than the approximately 670-donor mean. For the cohort, immune exposure information was limited to CMV serostatus. Some IMGT-functional V segments, including TRBV6-2 and TRBV6-3, could not be told apart with the 87-base-pair reads, so those segments were excluded. A later analysis found that HLA-associated TCR beta chains were more clonally expanded and had lower generation probabilities than equally common non-associated chains. Assigning TCR associations to individual alleles was difficult when HLA alleles, especially DR and DQ, strongly co-occurred.

The method was the immunoSEQ multiplex PCR assay. A mixture of 60 forward primers for TCR Vbeta segments and 13 reverse primers for TCR Jbeta segments was used in the multiplex PCR. The CDR3 region of rearranged TCR beta genes was amplified from genomic DNA by a multiplex PCR assay. Amplified TCR beta libraries were sequenced as 87-base-pair reads on the Illumina HiSeq System. For the original study's pipeline: In a later analysis, some 80 million unique TCR beta chains were counted across the approximately 640 repertoires, and some 10 million of these chains were shared by at least two donors. Raw reads were error-corrected and collapsed into unique sequences with a nearest-neighbor algorithm that merged closely related sequences to remove PCR and sequencing errors. To assign V, D and J gene segments, CDR3 sequences were aligned to IMGT reference sequences. For a sequence to be retained, a match of at least six nucleotides to both a V gene segment and a J gene segment was required. A rearrangement counted as productive if the CDR3 had no stop codons and remained in frame with V and J, and every other rearrangement counted as non-productive. Following IMGT convention, CDR3 was defined as the stretch from the second conserved V-encoded cysteine up to the conserved J-encoded phenylalanine. The earlier analysis of 500 to 650 of the donors excluded any sequence lacking an unambiguous match to a single V gene segment. An earlier analysis of almost 600 of the donors classified V segments as functional when productive rearrangements were above 56.7% and as segregating when the standard deviation between donors was above 5%. A statistical classification framework was built to diagnose cytomegalovirus status from the catalog of TCR beta chain sequences. In a later analysis, TCR nucleotide sequences were compared against IMGT/GENE-DB human TR gene sequences so that V and J genes could be assigned. A later analysis assigned CDR3 sequences and most-parsimonious VDJ recombination scenarios with the TCRdist pipeline. A later analysis defined each TCR beta chain by its CDR3 amino acid sequence plus V-gene family, and excluded reads lacking a unique V-gene family. To address suspected cross-contamination and a sequencing artifact, a later analysis removed under 600 highly shared, low-generation-probability nucleotide sequences. In a later analysis, a clonal expansion index for each public chain was calculated from normalized within-repertoire ranks of inferred template counts. In a later analysis, generation probabilities were computed using a VDJ recombination model fitted to out-of-frame rearrangements, and the results were checked against IGoR. Hypergeometric tests were used in a later analysis to score TCR-TCR, TCR-HLA and TCR-CMV co-occurrence, with a repertoire-size bias correction applied to the TCR pairs. A later analysis estimated false discovery rates by permuting HLA or CMV assignments 20 times. A later analysis grouped co-occurring TCRs with DBSCAN, adding TCRdist sequence similarity when clustering within HLA-allele-positive subsets. For co-occurrence clustering, repertoires with fewer than 30,000 or more than 120,000 public chains were excluded, along with roughly five repertoires with anomalous nucleotide sharing. TCRdb stores this immuneACCESS table with in-frame sequences only. Part of the clones is absent; in the studies checked, under half of the shortfall reflects unresolved V genes, and no reason is known for the rest. V and J calls plus clone size are reproduced from that table; the DNA served to infer D and trimming. In this sample the table shows about 110,000 clones, over 60% of which occur a single time. The ten top clones hold around 3% of the sample.

The cohort consisted of 666 healthy bone marrow donors. Cohort members were all nominally healthy when sampled, although unrecorded immune exposures were likely present. The donor was CMV seropositive and belonged to the group of about 290 seropositive cohort members. A peripheral blood sample was collected from each donor, and TCR beta sequencing was performed on peripheral blood mononuclear cells. Genomic DNA extraction from the blood cell samples was performed with the Qiagen DNeasy Blood Extraction Kit. Spanning cysteine to phenylalanine, the CDR3 consists of 14 amino acids. Only the CDR3 portion is preserved as DNA: 42 bases, with reading frame beginning at the first base. V is reduced by 3 bases and J by 0 bases, leaving a spacing of 9 bases between them. The germline V gene encodes CDR1 SEHNR and CDR2 FQNEAQ (reference sequence). This clone showed up just a few times. Its antigen specificity is not known. There are no base qualities to consult, and no much larger clone falls within one base.

Here the chain combines TRBV7-9 and TRBJ2-7; no D gene is confidently identified. What was sequenced was PBMCs. The receptor's source is a woman aged 55 to 70 in good health and CMV-seropositive. The CDR3 amino acid sequence is: CASSLGDISYEQYF. The DNA sequence is as follows: TGTGCCAGCAGCTTGGGCGACATCTCCTACGAGCAGTACTTC.